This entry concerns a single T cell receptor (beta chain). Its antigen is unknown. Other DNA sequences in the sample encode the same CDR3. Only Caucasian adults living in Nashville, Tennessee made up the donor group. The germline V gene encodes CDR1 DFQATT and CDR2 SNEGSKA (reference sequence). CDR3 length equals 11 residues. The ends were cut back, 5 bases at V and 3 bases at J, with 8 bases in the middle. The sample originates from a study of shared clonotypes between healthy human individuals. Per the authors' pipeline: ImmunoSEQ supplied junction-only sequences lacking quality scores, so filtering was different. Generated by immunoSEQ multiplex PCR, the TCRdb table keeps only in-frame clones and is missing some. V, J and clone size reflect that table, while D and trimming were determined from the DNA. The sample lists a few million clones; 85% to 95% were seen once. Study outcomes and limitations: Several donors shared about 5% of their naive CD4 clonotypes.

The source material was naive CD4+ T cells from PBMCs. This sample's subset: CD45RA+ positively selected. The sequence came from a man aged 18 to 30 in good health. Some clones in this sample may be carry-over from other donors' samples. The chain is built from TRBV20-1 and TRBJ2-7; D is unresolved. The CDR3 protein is CSAPDGYEQYF. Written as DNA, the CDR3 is TGCAGTGCTCCGGACGGCTACGAGCAGTACTTC.